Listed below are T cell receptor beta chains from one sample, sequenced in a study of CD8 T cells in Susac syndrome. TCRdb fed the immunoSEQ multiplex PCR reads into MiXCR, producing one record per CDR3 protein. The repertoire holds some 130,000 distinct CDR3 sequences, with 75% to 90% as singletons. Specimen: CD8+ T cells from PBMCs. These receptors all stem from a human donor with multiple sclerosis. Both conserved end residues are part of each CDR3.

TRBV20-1 CSAGKFNSNQPQHF
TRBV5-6 CASSLVGESMHEQFF
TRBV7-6 CASSLLGPANQPQHF
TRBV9 CASSVAQGLEQYF
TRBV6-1 CASSPGEGAMYTEAFF
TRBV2 CARPGTSGEPEQFF
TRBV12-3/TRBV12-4 CASSHTSYNEQFF
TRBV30 CAWSVDRNTEAFF
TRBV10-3 CATGQGDTEAFF
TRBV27 CASSRNRRLAGGDEQFF
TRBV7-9 CASSLAKGQGFSGEQFF
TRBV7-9 CASSRVGNTGELFF
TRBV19 CASSIDGARMGFTEAFF
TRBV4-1 CASSQEWKFSSYEQYF
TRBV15 CATSTRMGVTRDTQYF
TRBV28 CASTEGWMNTEAFF
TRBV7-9 CASSSPGLAGPEQYF
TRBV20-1 CSARDWSIRGELNTGELFF
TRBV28 CASSRQLGQARHEQFF
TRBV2 CASIGGIYNEQFF
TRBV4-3 CASSQDQREDPSDYTF
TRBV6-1 CASSRRFGGGETQYF
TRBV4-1 CASSQRGLDDEQYF
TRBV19 CASRQVNTEAFF
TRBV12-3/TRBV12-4 CASSFPYLPTEAFF
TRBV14 CASSQDHRVYGYTF
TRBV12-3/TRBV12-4 CASSFGGDQPQHF
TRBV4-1 CASSHPSGGYNEQFF
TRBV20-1 CSARDLQGPQETQYF
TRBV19 CASSTGGSYNEQFF
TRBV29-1 CSGGDGNTEAFF
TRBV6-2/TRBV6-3 CASSPRILFFTSEAFF
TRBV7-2 CASSFISGPGEAFF
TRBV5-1 CASSWTSSHEQYF
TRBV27 CASSWELTGELFF
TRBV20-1 CSARGDYWGHGYTF
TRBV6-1 CASSPELSGSYNEQFF
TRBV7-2 CASSQGARLDTQYF
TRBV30 CAWSVIGGRMFF
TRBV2 CASSESRSGSIDNEQFF
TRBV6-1 CASSSIGSFQPQHF
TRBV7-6 CASSLAEGRANTEAFF
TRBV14 CASSQDDRWGTDLNEKLFF
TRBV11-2 CASSSSGTSGRAEQTQYF
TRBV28 CASSSIRQGGILYEQYF
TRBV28 CASSAMSIWVHEQFF
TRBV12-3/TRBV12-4 CASSPSPQGEQYF
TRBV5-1 CASRASDTQYF
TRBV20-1 CSARGAGDGLRGEKLFF
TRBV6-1 CASEGNSNQPQHF
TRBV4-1 CASSQEYDYGYTF
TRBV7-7 CASSPDGTVNNEQFF